This TCR beta chain was documented in a study of beta chain features in type 1 diabetes. The overall study: Examination of sorted cells across all samples involved more than 100,000,000 cells.

This clone was observed a few times. The antigen is not known. The study's findings and limits: cDNA sequencing could over-represent cells with high TCR expression.

The sequenced template was cDNA made from the entire isolated RNA. An average near 3.57 million reads came from naive, central memory and regulatory T cell samples. Sequencing used immunoSEQ multiplex PCR; TCRdb keeps in-frame clones, though not all of them. This sample has 400,000 to 450,000 clones; roughly 13% occur once, and the top ten carry under 0.04%. V was cut by 5 bases and J by 3 bases, with 8 bases left in between. The germline V gene has CDR1 SGHAT and CDR2 FQNNGV. The CDR3 is 12 amino acids. J is TRBJ2-7 and V is TRBV11-2; D is unclear. Sequencing used naive CD4+ T cells from blood. The receptor was isolated from a man aged 25 to 40 in good health. CDR3 sequence reads: CASSEYIYEQYF. The CDR3 coding sequence is TGTGCCAGCAGCGAATACATCTACGAGCAGTACTTC.